Described below is a single T cell receptor (beta chain) sequence and its context. The source material, RNA transcripts, was used to amplify TCR beta CDR3 regions. In the first-round RT-PCR of the TCR CDR3, the HTBI primer set was used. Using its own MiXCR run on the multiplex PCR reads, TCRdb lists one record per CDR3 protein. Of around 500,000 distinct CDR3 sequences in the sample, approximately 15% are singletons; the top ten hold more than 11%. CDR3 length equals 14 residues. The J segment lost 3 bases and the V segment lost 5 bases, leaving 6 bases of the junction unmatched. Germline V gives CDR1 MGHRA, CDR2 YSYEKL. This sample stems from a study of T cells in Graves' hyperthyroidism and ophthalmopathy.

V gene TRBV4-1 combines with J gene TRBJ2-7, with 8 bases that match TRBD1. Sequencing used blood. This TCR derives from a woman aged 40 to 55 with Graves' hyperthyroidism. The CDR3: CASSSGQVNYEQYF. The CDR3 DNA reads TGCGCCAGCAGCTCGGGACAGGTGAACTACGAGCAGTACTTC.